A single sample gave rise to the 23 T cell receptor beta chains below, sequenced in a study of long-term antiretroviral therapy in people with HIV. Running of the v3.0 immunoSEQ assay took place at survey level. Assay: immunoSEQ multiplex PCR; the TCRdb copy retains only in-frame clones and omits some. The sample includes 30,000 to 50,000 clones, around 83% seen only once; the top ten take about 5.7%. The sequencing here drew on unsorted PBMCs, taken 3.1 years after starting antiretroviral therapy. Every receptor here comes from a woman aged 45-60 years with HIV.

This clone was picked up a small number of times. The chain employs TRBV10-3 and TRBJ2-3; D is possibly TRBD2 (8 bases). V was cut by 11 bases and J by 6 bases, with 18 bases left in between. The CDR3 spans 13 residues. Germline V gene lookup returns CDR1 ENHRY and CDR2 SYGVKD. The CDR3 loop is CALGRGLGDTQYF. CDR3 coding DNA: TGTGCCCTCGGGAGGGGGCTGGGGGATACGCAGTATTTT.

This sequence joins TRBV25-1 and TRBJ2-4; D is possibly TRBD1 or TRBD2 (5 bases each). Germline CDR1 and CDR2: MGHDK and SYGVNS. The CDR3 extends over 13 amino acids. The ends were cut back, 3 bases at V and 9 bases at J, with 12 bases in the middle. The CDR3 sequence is CASSDPRDLIQYF. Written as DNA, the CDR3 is TGTGCCAGCAGTGACCCCCGGGACCTCATTCAGTACTTC.

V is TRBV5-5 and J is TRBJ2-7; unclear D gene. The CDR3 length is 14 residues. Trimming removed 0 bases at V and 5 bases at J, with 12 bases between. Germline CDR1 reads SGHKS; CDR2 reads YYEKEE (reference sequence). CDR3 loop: CASSLVGGFNEQYF. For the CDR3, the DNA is TGTGCCAGCAGCTTGGTTGGTGGATTTAACGAGCAGTACTTC.

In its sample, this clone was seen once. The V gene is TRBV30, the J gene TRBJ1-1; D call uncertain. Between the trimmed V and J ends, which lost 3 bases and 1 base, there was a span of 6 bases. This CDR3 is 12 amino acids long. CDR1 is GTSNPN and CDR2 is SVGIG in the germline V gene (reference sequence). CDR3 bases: TGTGCCTGGAGCCTCTGGAACACTGAAGCTTTCTTT. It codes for CAWSLWNTEAFF.

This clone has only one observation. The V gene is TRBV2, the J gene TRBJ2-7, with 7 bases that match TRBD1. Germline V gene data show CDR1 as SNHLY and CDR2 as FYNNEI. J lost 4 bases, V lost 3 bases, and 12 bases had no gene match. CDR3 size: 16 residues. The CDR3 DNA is TGTGCCAGCAGTGAGGGGACAGTGTCTAGTGGGTACGAGCAGTACTTC. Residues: CASSEGTVSSGYEQYF.

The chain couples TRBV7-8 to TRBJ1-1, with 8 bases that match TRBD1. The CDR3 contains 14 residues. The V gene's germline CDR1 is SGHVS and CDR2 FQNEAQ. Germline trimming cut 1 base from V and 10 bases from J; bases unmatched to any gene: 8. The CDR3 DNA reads TGTGCCAGCAGCTTAGAACGGACAGGGTCCAGAGCTTTCTTT. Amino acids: CASSLERTGSRAFF.

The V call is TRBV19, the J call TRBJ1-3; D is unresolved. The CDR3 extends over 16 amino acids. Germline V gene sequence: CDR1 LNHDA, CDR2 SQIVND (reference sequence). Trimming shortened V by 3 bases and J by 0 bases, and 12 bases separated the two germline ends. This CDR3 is CASSILGRSSGNTIYF. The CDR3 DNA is TGTGCCAGTAGTATTCTGGGCAGGTCCTCTGGAAACACCATATATTTT.

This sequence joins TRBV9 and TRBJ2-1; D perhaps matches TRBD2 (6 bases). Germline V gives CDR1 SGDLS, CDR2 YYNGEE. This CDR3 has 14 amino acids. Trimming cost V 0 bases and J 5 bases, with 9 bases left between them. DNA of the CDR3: TGTGCCAGCAGCGTAGGGGGGACTCACAATGAGCAGTTCTTC. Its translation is CASSVGGTHNEQFF.

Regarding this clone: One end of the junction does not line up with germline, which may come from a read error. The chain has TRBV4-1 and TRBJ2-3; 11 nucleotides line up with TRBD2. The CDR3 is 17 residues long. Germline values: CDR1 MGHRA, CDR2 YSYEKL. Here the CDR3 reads CASNQNGTSGTTDTQYF. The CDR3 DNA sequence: TGCGCCAGCAACCAAAACGGGACTAGCGGTACCACAGATACGCAGTATTTT.

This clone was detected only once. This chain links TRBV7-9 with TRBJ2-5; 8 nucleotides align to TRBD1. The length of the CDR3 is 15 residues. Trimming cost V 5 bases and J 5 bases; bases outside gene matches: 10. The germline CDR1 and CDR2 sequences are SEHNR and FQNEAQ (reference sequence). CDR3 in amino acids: CASSQTGDFIETQYF. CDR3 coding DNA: TGTGCCAGCAGCCAGACAGGGGACTTCATTGAGACCCAGTACTTC.

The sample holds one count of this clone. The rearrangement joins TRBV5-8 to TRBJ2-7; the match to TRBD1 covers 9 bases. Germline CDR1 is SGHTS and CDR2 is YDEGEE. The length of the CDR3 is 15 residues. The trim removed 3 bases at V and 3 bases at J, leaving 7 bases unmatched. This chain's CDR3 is CASSSIETGGYEQYF. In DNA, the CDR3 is TGTGCCAGCAGCTCCATAGAGACAGGGGGCTACGAGCAGTACTTC. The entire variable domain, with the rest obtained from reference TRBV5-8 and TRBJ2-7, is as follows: EAGVTQSPTHLIKTRGQQATLRCSPISGHTSVYWYQQALGLGLQFLLWYDEGEERNRGNFPPRFSGRQFPNYSSELNVNALELEDSALYLCASSSIETGGYEQYFGPGTRLTVT.

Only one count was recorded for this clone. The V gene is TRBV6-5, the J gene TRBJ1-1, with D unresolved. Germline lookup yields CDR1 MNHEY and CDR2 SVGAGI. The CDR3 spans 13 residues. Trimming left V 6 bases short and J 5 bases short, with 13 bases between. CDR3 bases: TGTGCCAGCAGCCGGCAGAGGCAGACTGAAGCTTTCTTT. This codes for CASSRQRQTEAFF.

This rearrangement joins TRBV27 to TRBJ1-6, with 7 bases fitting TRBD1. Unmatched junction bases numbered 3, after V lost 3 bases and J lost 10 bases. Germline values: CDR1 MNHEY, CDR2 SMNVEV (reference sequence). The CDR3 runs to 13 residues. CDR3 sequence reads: CASSFPGGSPLHF. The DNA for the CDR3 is TGTGCCAGCAGTTTCCCAGGGGGGTCACCCCTCCACTTT.

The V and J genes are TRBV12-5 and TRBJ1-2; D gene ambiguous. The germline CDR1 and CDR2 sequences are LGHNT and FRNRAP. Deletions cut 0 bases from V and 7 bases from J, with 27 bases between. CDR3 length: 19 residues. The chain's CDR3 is CASGLVLFPRQETRGGYTF. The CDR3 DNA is TGTGCTAGTGGTTTGGTTCTGTTTCCGCGGCAGGAGACTCGGGGTGGCTACACCTTC.

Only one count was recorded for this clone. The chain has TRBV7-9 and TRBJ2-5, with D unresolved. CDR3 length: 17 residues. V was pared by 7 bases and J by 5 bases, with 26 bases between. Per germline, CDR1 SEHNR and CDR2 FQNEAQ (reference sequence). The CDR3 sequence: CASTLISLFWGNETQYF. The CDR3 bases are TGTGCCAGCACCCTGATTTCTTTATTTTGGGGTAACGAGACCCAGTACTTC.

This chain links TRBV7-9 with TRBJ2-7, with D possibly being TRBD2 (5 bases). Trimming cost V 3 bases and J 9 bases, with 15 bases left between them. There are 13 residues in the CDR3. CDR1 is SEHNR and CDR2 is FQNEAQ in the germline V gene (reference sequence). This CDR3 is CASSLYTRGGQYF. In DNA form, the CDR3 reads TGTGCCAGCAGCTTGTACACCCGAGGAGGGCAGTACTTC.

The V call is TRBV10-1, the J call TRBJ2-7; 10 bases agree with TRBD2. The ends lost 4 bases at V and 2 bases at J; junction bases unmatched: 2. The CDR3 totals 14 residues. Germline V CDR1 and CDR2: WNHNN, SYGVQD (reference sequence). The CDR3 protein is CASSVLAGAYEQYF. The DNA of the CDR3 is TGCGCCAGCAGTGTTCTAGCGGGGGCCTACGAGCAGTACTTC.

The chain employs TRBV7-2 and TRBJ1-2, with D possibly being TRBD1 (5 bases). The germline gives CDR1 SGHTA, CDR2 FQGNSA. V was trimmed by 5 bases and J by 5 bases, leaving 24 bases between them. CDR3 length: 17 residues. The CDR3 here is CASSGRTGTALQYGYTF. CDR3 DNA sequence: TGTGCCAGCAGCGGCCGCACCGGGACGGCTCTTCAGTATGGCTACACCTTC. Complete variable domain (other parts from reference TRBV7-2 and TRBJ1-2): GAGVSQSPSNKVTEKGKDVELRCDPISGHTALYWYRQSLGQGLEFLIYFQGNSAPDKSGLPSDRFSAERTGGSVSTLTIQRTQQEDSAVYLCASSGRTGTALQYGYTFGSGTRLTVV.

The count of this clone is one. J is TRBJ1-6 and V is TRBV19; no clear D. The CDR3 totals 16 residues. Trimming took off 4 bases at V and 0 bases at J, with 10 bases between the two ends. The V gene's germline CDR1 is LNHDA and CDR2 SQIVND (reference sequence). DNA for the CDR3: TGTGCCAGTAGTAAATCGGGAATCTCCTATAATTCACCCCTCCACTTT. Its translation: CASSKSGISYNSPLHF.

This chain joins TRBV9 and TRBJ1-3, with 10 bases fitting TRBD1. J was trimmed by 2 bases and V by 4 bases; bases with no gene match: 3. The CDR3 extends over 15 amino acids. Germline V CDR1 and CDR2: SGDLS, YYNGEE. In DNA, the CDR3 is TGTGCCAGCAGCTCCGGGACAGGGGCTGGAAACACCATATATTTT. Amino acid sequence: CASSSGTGAGNTIYF.

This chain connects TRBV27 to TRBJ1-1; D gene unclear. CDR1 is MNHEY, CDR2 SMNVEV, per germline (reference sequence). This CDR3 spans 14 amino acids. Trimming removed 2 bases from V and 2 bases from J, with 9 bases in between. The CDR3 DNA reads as TGTGCCAGCAGTTTAGGGCCGGCCAACACTGAAGCTTTCTTT. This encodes CASSLGPANTEAFF.

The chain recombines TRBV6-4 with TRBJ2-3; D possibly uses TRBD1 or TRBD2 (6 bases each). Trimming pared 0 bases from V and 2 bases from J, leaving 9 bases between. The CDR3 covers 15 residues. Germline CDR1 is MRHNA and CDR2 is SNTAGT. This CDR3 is CASSDSWGATDTQYF. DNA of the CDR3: TGTGCCAGCAGTGACTCCTGGGGGGCCACAGATACGCAGTATTTT.

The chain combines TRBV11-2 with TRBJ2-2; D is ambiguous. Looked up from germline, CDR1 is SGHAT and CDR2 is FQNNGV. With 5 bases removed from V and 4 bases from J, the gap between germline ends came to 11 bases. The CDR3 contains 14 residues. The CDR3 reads CASSPAGATGELFF. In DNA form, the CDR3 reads TGTGCCAGCAGCCCTGCAGGCGCCACCGGGGAGCTGTTTTTT.